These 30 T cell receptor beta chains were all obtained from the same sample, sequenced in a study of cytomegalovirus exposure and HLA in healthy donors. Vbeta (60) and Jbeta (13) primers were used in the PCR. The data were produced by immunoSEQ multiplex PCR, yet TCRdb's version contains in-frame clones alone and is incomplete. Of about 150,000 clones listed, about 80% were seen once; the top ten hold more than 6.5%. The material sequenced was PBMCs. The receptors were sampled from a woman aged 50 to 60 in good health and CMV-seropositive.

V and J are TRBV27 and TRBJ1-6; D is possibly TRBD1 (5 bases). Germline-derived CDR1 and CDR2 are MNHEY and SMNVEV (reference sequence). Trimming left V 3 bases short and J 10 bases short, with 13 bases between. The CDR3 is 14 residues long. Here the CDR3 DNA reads TGTGCCAGCAGTTTGGGAGGGGAAGGGTCACCCCTCCACTTT. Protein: CASSLGGEGSPLHF.

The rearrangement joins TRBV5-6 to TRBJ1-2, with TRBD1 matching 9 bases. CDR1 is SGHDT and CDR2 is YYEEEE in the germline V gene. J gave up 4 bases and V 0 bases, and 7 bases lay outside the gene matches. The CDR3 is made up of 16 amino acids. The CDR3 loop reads CASSLAGTGSVYGYTF. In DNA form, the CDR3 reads TGTGCCAGCAGCTTGGCCGGGACAGGGTCAGTCTATGGCTACACCTTC.

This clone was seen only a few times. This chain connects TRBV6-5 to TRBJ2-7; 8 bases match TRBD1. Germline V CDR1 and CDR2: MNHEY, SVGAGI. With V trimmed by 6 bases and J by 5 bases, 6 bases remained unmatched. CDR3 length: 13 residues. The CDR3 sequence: CASRGTGVNEQYF. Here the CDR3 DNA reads TGTGCCAGCAGAGGGACAGGTGTAAACGAGCAGTACTTC.

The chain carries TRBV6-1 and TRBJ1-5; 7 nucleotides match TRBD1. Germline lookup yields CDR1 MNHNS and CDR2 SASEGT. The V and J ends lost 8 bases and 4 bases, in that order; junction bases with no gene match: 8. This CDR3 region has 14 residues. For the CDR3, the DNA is TGTGCCAGCTGGGGACAGTATCAGAATCAGCCCCAGCATTTT. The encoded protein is CASWGQYQNQPQHF.

This CDR3 reads CASSLVDNQGYTF. CDR3 DNA: TGTGCCAGCAGCTTAGTGGACAATCAAGGCTACACCTTC. The V call is TRBV7-8, the J call TRBJ1-2; a possible D gene is TRBD1 (5 bases). CDR3 length equals 13 residues. The V end lost 1 base, the J end lost 8 bases, and 11 bases lay between the germline ends. CDR1 SGHVS and CDR2 FQNEAQ come from the germline V gene.

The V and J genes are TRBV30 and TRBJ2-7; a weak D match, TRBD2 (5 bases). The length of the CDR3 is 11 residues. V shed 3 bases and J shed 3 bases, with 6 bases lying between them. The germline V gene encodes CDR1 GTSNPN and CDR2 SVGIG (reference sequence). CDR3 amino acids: CAWRGGYEQYF. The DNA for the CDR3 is TGTGCCTGGAGAGGAGGCTACGAGCAGTACTTC.

DNA for the CDR3: TGTGCCATCAGTAGTGAGCGGGGGAGCACAGATACGCAGTATTTT. This codes for CAISSERGSTDTQYF. The J gene is TRBJ2-3, the V gene TRBV10-3; TRBD2 matches 8 bases. Looked up from germline, CDR1 is ENHRY and CDR2 is SYGVKD. The trim removed 5 bases at V and 0 bases at J, leaving 4 bases unmatched. The CDR3 is 15 amino acids.

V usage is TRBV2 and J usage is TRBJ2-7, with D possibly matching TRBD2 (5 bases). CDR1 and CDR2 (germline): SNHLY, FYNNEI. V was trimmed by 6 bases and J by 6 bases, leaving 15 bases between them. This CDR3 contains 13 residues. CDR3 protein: CASSRGRDGEQYF. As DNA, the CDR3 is TGTGCCAGCAGCCGTGGGAGAGATGGCGAGCAGTACTTC.

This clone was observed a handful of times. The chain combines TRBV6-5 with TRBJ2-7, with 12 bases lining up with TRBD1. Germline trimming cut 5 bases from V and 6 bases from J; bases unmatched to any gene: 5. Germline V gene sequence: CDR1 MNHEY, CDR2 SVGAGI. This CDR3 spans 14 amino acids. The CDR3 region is CASSHRDRGLEQYF. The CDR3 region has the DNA TGTGCCAGCAGTCACCGGGACAGGGGGCTCGAGCAGTACTTC.

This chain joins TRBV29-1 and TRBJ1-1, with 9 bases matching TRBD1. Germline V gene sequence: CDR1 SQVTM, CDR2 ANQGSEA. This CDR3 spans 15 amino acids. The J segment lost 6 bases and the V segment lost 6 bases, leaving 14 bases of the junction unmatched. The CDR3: CSVGGQGATRPEAFF. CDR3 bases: TGCAGCGTCGGGGGACAGGGCGCGACGAGGCCTGAAGCTTTCTTT.

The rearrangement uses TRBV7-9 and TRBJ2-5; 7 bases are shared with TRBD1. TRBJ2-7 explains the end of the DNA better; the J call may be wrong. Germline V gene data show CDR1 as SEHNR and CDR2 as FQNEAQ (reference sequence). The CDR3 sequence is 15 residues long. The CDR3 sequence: CASSLGEGQLYEQYF. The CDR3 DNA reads TGTGCCAGCAGCTTAGGAGAGGGACAGTTATACGAGCAGTACTTC.

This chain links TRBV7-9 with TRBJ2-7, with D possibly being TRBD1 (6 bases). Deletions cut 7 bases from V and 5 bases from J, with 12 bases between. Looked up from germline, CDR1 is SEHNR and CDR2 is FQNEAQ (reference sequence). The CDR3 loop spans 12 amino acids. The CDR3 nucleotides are TGTGCCAGCAACAAACAGGGAGACGAGCAGTACTTC. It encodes CASNKQGDEQYF. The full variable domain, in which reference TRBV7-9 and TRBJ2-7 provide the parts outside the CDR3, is DTGVSQNPRHKITKRGQNVTFRCDPISEHNRLYWYRQTLGQGPEFLTYFQNEAQLEKSRLLSDRFSAERPKGSFSTLEIQRTEQGDSAMYLCASNKQGDEQYFGPGTRLTVT.

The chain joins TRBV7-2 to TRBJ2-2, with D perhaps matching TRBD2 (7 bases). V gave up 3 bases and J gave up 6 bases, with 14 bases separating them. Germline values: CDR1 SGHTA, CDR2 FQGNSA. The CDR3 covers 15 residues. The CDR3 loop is CASSFGRGGSGELFF. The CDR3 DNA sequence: TGTGCCAGCAGCTTTGGCAGGGGAGGGTCCGGGGAGCTGTTTTTT.

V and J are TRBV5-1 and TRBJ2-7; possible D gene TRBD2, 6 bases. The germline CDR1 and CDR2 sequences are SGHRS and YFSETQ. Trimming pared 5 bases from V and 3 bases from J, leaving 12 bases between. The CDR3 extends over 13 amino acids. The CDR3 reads CASSRVADYEQYF. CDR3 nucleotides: TGCGCCAGCAGTAGGGTAGCGGACTACGAGCAGTACTTC.

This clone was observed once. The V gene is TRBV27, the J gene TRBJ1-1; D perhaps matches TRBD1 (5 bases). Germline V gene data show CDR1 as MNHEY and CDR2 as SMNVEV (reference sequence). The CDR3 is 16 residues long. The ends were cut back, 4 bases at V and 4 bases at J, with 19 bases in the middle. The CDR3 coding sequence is TGTGCCAGCAGTTATCGCGCAGGGAGGGGTAGCACTGAAGCTTTCTTT. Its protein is CASSYRAGRGSTEAFF.

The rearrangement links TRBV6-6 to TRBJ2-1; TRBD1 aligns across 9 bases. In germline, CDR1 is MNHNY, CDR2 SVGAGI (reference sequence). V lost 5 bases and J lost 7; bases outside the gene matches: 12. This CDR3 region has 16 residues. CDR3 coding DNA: TGTGCCAGCAGTCCCCCCGGGACAGGGAGCAGAAATGAGCAGTTCTTC. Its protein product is CASSPPGTGSRNEQFF.

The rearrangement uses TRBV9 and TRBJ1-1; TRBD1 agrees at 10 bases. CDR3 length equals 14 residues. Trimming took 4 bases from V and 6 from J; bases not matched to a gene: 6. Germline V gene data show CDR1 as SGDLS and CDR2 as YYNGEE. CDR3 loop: CASSTGQGVSEAFF. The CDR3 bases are TGTGCCAGCAGCACCGGACAGGGGGTTTCTGAAGCTTTCTTT.

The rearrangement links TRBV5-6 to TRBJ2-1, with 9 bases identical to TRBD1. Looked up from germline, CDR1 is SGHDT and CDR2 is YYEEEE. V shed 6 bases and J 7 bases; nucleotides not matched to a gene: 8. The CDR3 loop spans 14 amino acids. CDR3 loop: CASKRQGEGNEQFF. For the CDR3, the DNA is TGTGCCAGCAAGCGACAGGGGGAAGGTAATGAGCAGTTCTTC. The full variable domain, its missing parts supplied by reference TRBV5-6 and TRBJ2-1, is DAGVTQSPTHLIKTRGQQVTLRCSPKSGHDTVSWYQQALGQGPQFIFQYYEEEERQRGNFPDRFSGHQFPNYSSELNVNALLLGDSALYLCASKRQGEGNEQFFGPGTRLTVL.

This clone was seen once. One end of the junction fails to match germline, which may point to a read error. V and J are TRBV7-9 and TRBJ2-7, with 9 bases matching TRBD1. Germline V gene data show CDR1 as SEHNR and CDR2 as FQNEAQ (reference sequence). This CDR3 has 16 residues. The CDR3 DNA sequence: TGTTCCAGCAGCAGACTCGATTGGACAGGGGTCTGCGAGCAGTACTTC. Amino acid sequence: CSSSRLDWTGVCEQYF.

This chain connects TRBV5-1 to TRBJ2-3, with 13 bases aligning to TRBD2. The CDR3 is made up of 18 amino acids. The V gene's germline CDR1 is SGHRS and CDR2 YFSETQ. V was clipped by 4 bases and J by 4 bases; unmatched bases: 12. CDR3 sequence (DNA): TGCGCCAGCAGCACCGGACTAGCGGGGGTCCCCGCAGCAGATACGCAGTATTTT. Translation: CASSTGLAGVPAADTQYF.

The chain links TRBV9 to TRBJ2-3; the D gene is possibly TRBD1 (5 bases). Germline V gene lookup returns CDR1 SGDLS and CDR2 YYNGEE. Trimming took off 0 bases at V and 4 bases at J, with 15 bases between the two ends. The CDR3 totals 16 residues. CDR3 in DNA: TGTGCCAGCAGCGTAGAGGGGATTGGCCTGGCAGATACGCAGTATTTT. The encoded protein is CASSVEGIGLADTQYF.

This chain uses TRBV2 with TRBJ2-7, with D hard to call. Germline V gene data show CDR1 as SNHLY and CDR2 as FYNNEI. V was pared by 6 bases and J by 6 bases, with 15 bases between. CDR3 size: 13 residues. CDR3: CASRSRSVLEQYF. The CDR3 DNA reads TGTGCCAGCAGAAGTCGGTCCGTCCTCGAGCAGTACTTC.

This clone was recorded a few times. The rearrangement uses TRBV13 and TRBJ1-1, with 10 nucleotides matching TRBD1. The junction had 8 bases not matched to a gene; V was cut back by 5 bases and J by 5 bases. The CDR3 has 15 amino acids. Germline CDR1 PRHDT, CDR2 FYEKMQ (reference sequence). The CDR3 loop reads CASSTPGQGKTEAFF. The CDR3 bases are TGTGCCAGCAGCACTCCGGGACAGGGGAAGACTGAAGCTTTCTTT.

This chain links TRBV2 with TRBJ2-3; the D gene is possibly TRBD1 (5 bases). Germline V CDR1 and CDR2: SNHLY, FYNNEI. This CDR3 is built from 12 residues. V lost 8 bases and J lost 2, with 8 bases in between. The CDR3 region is CASQGVTDTQYF. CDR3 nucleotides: TGTGCCAGCCAAGGGGTCACAGATACGCAGTATTTT.

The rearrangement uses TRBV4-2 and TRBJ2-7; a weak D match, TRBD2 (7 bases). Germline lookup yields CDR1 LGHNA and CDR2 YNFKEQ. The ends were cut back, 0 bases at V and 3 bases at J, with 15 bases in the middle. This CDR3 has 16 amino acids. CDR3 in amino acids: CASSQDMGGAHYEQYF. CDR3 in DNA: TGTGCCAGCAGCCAAGATATGGGGGGGGCCCACTACGAGCAGTACTTC.

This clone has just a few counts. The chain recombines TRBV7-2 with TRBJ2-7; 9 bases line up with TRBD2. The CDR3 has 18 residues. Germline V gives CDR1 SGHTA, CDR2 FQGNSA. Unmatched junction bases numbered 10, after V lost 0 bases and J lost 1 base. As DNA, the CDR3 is TGTGCCAGCAGCTTAGCGCTGAGTGGTAGCGGGGGTTCCTACGAGCAGTACTTC. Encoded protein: CASSLALSGSGGSYEQYF.

CDR3 loop: CASGYSSINQPQHF. CDR3 DNA sequence: TGTGCCAGCGGCTACAGCTCGATCAATCAGCCCCAGCATTTT. The rearrangement joins TRBV27 to TRBJ1-5, with D unclear. The V gene's germline CDR1 is MNHEY and CDR2 SMNVEV (reference sequence). With 8 bases removed from V and 3 bases from J, the gap between germline ends came to 14 bases. CDR3 size: 14 residues.

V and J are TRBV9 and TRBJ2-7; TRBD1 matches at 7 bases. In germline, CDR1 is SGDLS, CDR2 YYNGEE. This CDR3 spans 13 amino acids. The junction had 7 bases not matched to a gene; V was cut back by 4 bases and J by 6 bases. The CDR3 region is CASSPISGGEQYF. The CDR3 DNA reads TGTGCCAGCAGCCCGATCTCAGGGGGCGAGCAGTACTTC. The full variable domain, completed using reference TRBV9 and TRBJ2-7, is DSGVTQTPKHLITATGQRVTLRCSPRSGDLSVYWYQQSLDQGLQFLIQYYNGEERAKGNILERFSAQQFPDLHSELNLSSLELGDSALYFCASSPISGGEQYFGPGTRLTVT.

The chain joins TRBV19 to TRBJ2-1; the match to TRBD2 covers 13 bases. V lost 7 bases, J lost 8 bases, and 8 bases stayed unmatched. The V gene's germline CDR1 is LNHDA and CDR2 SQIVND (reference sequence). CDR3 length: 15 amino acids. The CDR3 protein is CASNLLAGGQHEQFF. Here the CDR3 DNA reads TGTGCCAGTAACTTACTAGCGGGGGGGCAGCATGAGCAGTTCTTC.

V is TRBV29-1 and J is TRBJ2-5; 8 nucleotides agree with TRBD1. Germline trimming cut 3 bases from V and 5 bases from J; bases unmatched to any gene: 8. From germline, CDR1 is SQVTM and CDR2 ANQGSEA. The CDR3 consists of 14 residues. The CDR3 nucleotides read TGCAGCGTTGATGATCGGGACAGGAAGGAGACCCAGTACTTC. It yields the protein CSVDDRDRKETQYF.